These T cell receptor beta chains were read from a single sample in a study of T cells after yellow fever vaccination. TCRdb passed the 5' RACE reads through MiXCR, listing each CDR3 protein once. The sample carries some 320,000 distinct CDR3 sequences, around 10% recorded once. The source material was CD4+ T cells sorted from PBMCs, sampled 5 days after the yellow fever booster vaccination. Every receptor here comes from a man aged 18 to 35 who received the YFV17D yellow fever vaccine. Both conserved end residues are part of each CDR3. Fields, in order: D gene, J gene, clone size, V gene, CDR3 protein, CDR3 DNA. A D gene is named only where the DNA matches it firmly. Not every row has a clone size; where given, it reads once, few, many or a size class.

d_gene: NA; j_gene: TRBJ1-1; abundance: few; v_gene: TRBV12-3/TRBV12-4; CDR3aa: CASSFSPHAEAFF; CDR3nt: TGTGCCAGCAGTTTCTCGCCCCATGCTGAAGCTTTCTTT
d_gene: NA; j_gene: TRBJ2-2; abundance: few; v_gene: TRBV7-9; CDR3aa: CASSFGAGYVTGELFF; CDR3nt: TGTGCCAGCAGCTTTGGGGCGGGGTACGTCACCGGGGAGCTGTTTTTT
d_gene: NA; j_gene: TRBJ2-1; abundance: once; v_gene: TRBV20-1; CDR3aa: CSARAAAGAYNEQFF; CDR3nt: TGCAGTGCTAGAGCGGCCGCGGGCGCCTACAATGAGCAGTTCTTC
d_gene: NA; j_gene: TRBJ1-6; abundance: NA; v_gene: TRBV10-3; CDR3aa: CAISPWTAGELNSPLHF; CDR3nt: TGTGCCATCAGTCCCTGGACAGCCGGCGAACTAAATTCACCCCTCCACTTT
d_gene: NA; j_gene: TRBJ2-3; abundance: NA; v_gene: TRBV5-1; CDR3aa: CASSPWGASTDTQYF; CDR3nt: TGCGCCAGCAGCCCGTGGGGGGCCAGCACAGATACGCAGTATTTT
d_gene: NA; j_gene: TRBJ2-2; abundance: few; v_gene: TRBV19; CDR3aa: CASTLRSGRNTGELFF; CDR3nt: TGTGCCAGTACCCTAAGGTCGGGACGGAACACCGGGGAGCTGTTTTTT
d_gene: TRBD1; j_gene: TRBJ1-1; abundance: many; v_gene: TRBV27; CDR3aa: CASSSGGTGNTEAFF; CDR3nt: TGTGCCAGCAGTTCGGGGGGGACAGGGAACACTGAAGCTTTCTTT
d_gene: TRBD1; j_gene: TRBJ2-3; abundance: few; v_gene: TRBV18; CDR3aa: CASSPGTDTDTQYF; CDR3nt: TGTGCCAGCTCACCAGGGACAGACACAGATACGCAGTATTTT
d_gene: NA; j_gene: TRBJ1-1; abundance: many; v_gene: TRBV5-1; CDR3aa: CASSGDGRVNTEAFF; CDR3nt: TGCGCCAGCAGCGGGGACGGACGTGTGAACACTGAAGCTTTCTTT
d_gene: NA; j_gene: TRBJ2-5; abundance: few; v_gene: TRBV9; CDR3aa: CASSVDHKETQYF; CDR3nt: TGTGCCAGCAGCGTAGATCATAAAGAGACCCAGTACTTC
d_gene: TRBD2; j_gene: TRBJ2-5; abundance: few; v_gene: TRBV5-1; CDR3aa: CASTLLAGEQETQYF; CDR3nt: TGCGCCAGCACCTTACTAGCGGGGGAGCAAGAGACCCAGTACTTC
d_gene: TRBD1; j_gene: TRBJ2-7; abundance: NA; v_gene: TRBV20-1; CDR3aa: CSANSGTGGEQYF; CDR3nt: TGCAGTGCTAATTCCGGGACAGGGGGCGAGCAGTACTTC
d_gene: TRBD2; j_gene: TRBJ2-2; abundance: NA; v_gene: TRBV20-1; CDR3aa: CSASIPGLAGYTGELFF; CDR3nt: TGCAGTGCTTCTATCCCGGGGCTAGCGGGGTACACCGGGGAGCTGTTTTTT
d_gene: NA; j_gene: TRBJ1-1; abundance: many; v_gene: TRBV5-1; CDR3aa: CASSRGQLNTEAFF; CDR3nt: TGCGCCAGCAGCCGCGGACAGTTGAACACTGAAGCTTTCTTT
d_gene: NA; j_gene: TRBJ2-4; abundance: NA; v_gene: TRBV5-4; CDR3aa: CASSPSGGGVNIQYF; CDR3nt: TGTGCCAGCAGCCCGTCCGGGGGCGGTGTTAACATTCAGTACTTC
d_gene: NA; j_gene: TRBJ2-5; abundance: NA; v_gene: TRBV20-1; CDR3aa: CSARDSGGGGETQYF; CDR3nt: TGCAGTGCTAGAGATAGTGGGGGGGGCGGAGAGACCCAGTACTTC
d_gene: NA; j_gene: TRBJ1-1; abundance: few; v_gene: TRBV6-5; CDR3aa: CASSPMGRKAFF; CDR3nt: TGTGCCAGCAGTCCGATGGGAAGAAAAGCTTTCTTT
d_gene: TRBD1; j_gene: TRBJ2-7; abundance: NA; v_gene: TRBV6-1; CDR3aa: CASSEEGQGNPYEQYF; CDR3nt: TGTGCCAGCAGTGAAGAAGGACAGGGAAATCCCTACGAGCAGTACTTC
d_gene: NA; j_gene: TRBJ1-6; abundance: many; v_gene: TRBV20-1; CDR3aa: CSAGTSNSPLHF; CDR3nt: TGCAGTGCTGGGACGTCCAATTCACCCCTCCACTTT
d_gene: NA; j_gene: TRBJ2-3; abundance: NA; v_gene: TRBV6-2/TRBV6-3; CDR3aa: CASRPLTGWSDTQYF; CDR3nt: TGTGCCAGCAGACCTCTCACAGGGTGGTCAGATACGCAGTATTTT
d_gene: TRBD1; j_gene: TRBJ2-7; abundance: NA; v_gene: TRBV12-3/TRBV12-4; CDR3aa: CASRHRDSYEQYF; CDR3nt: TGTGCCAGCAGGCACCGGGACAGCTACGAGCAGTACTTC
d_gene: TRBD2; j_gene: TRBJ2-3; abundance: few; v_gene: TRBV20-1; CDR3aa: CSASGTSGDTDTQYF; CDR3nt: TGCAGTGCTAGCGGGACTAGCGGGGACACAGATACGCAGTATTTT
d_gene: NA; j_gene: TRBJ2-3; abundance: NA; v_gene: TRBV5-5; CDR3aa: CASSRRLTGQLNTDTQYF; CDR3nt: TGTGCCAGCAGCCGAAGACTGACGGGACAACTTAACACAGATACGCAGTATTTT
d_gene: NA; j_gene: TRBJ1-5; abundance: NA; v_gene: TRBV12-3/TRBV12-4; CDR3aa: CASSFGGNQPQHF; CDR3nt: TGTGCCAGCAGTTTTGGAGGCAATCAGCCCCAGCATTTT
d_gene: TRBD2; j_gene: TRBJ2-1; abundance: NA; v_gene: TRBV5-4; CDR3aa: CASSLGAGGLNEQFF; CDR3nt: TGTGCCAGCAGCTTGGGTGCGGGGGGGCTCAATGAGCAGTTCTTC
d_gene: NA; j_gene: TRBJ1-2; abundance: NA; v_gene: TRBV5-1; CDR3aa: CASSLEPVYGYTF; CDR3nt: TGCGCCAGCAGCTTGGAGCCGGTCTACGGCTACACCTTC
d_gene: TRBD1; j_gene: TRBJ2-1; abundance: NA; v_gene: TRBV11-2; CDR3aa: CASSPGDRGGEQFF; CDR3nt: TGTGCCAGCAGCCCAGGGGACAGGGGTGGTGAGCAGTTCTTC
d_gene: TRBD1; j_gene: TRBJ1-1; abundance: few; v_gene: TRBV10-3; CDR3aa: CAISTDQGVGTEAFF; CDR3nt: TGTGCCATCAGTACAGACCAGGGGGTCGGCACTGAAGCTTTCTTT
d_gene: NA; j_gene: TRBJ1-4; abundance: many; v_gene: TRBV9; CDR3aa: CASSPSVATNEKLFF; CDR3nt: TGTGCCAGCAGCCCCTCAGTTGCAACTAATGAAAAACTGTTTTTT
d_gene: NA; j_gene: TRBJ1-6; abundance: few; v_gene: TRBV4-1; CDR3aa: CASSLPRTNTLRSPLHF; CDR3nt: TGCGCCAGCAGCCTCCCGCGGACGAATACACTTAGGTCACCCCTCCACTTT
d_gene: NA; j_gene: TRBJ2-6; abundance: many; v_gene: TRBV7-9; CDR3aa: CASSPTSGANVLTF; CDR3nt: TGTGCCAGCAGCCCCACTTCTGGGGCCAACGTCCTGACTTTC
d_gene: TRBD1; j_gene: TRBJ2-7; abundance: NA; v_gene: TRBV10-3; CDR3aa: CAISELDRGHEQYF; CDR3nt: TGTGCCATCAGTGAGTTGGACAGGGGGCACGAGCAGTACTTC
d_gene: TRBD1; j_gene: TRBJ2-2; abundance: NA; v_gene: TRBV7-2; CDR3aa: CASSSSDRARAGELFF; CDR3nt: TGTGCCAGCAGCTCTTCGGACAGGGCAAGGGCCGGGGAGCTGTTTTTT
d_gene: NA; j_gene: TRBJ2-1; abundance: few; v_gene: TRBV7-2; CDR3aa: CASSLEGGEFNEQFF; CDR3nt: TGTGCCAGCAGCTTAGAGGGGGGGGAATTCAATGAGCAGTTCTTC
d_gene: NA; j_gene: TRBJ2-1; abundance: NA; v_gene: TRBV29-1; CDR3aa: CSVEKAGDEQFF; CDR3nt: TGCAGCGTTGAAAAGGCAGGCGATGAGCAGTTCTTC
d_gene: NA; j_gene: TRBJ1-1; abundance: few; v_gene: TRBV5-6; CDR3aa: CASSWDVTNTEAFF; CDR3nt: TGTGCCAGCAGCTGGGACGTTACGAACACTGAAGCTTTCTTT
d_gene: NA; j_gene: TRBJ1-2; abundance: few; v_gene: TRBV4-3; CDR3aa: CASSQDRAGRGYTF; CDR3nt: TGCGCCAGCAGCCAAGATCGCGCAGGTCGGGGCTACACCTTC
d_gene: TRBD1; j_gene: TRBJ2-2; abundance: few; v_gene: TRBV5-1; CDR3aa: CASSLGPRTGNTGELFF; CDR3nt: TGCGCCAGCAGCTTGGGCCCTAGGACAGGGAACACCGGGGAGCTGTTTTTT
d_gene: TRBD1; j_gene: TRBJ1-2; abundance: many; v_gene: TRBV6-5; CDR3aa: CASSFSGTGVTF; CDR3nt: TGTGCCAGCAGTTTCAGCGGGACAGGGGTAACCTTC
d_gene: TRBD1; j_gene: TRBJ1-1; abundance: few; v_gene: TRBV19; CDR3aa: CASRTGQGNTEAFF; CDR3nt: TGTGCCAGTCGCACGGGACAGGGGAACACTGAAGCTTTCTTT
d_gene: NA; j_gene: TRBJ2-5; abundance: few; v_gene: TRBV7-7; CDR3aa: CASSLVWEPQETQYF; CDR3nt: TGTGCTAGCAGCTTAGTTTGGGAGCCCCAAGAGACCCAGTACTTC
d_gene: NA; j_gene: TRBJ2-6; abundance: NA; v_gene: TRBV9; CDR3aa: CASSFSGRRVSGANVLTF; CDR3nt: TGTGCCAGCAGCTTTTCGGGACGGAGGGTCTCTGGGGCCAACGTCCTGACTTTC
d_gene: NA; j_gene: TRBJ2-3; abundance: many; v_gene: TRBV6-2/TRBV6-3; CDR3aa: CASSHTDTQYF; CDR3nt: TGTGCCAGCAGCCACACAGATACGCAGTATTTT
d_gene: TRBD1; j_gene: TRBJ1-6; abundance: once; v_gene: TRBV3-1; CDR3aa: CASSHRDRVNSPLHF; CDR3nt: TGTGCCAGCAGCCACAGGGACAGGGTTAATTCACCCCTCCACTTT
d_gene: NA; j_gene: TRBJ1-1; abundance: few; v_gene: TRBV6-5; CDR3aa: CASRKQRFTEAFF; CDR3nt: TGTGCCAGCAGGAAACAGAGATTCACTGAAGCTTTCTTT
d_gene: TRBD1; j_gene: TRBJ1-1; abundance: NA; v_gene: TRBV2; CDR3aa: CASSEAGGVEAFF; CDR3nt: TGTGCCAGCAGTGAGGCAGGGGGGGTTGAAGCTTTCTTT
d_gene: NA; j_gene: TRBJ2-5; abundance: medium-sized; v_gene: TRBV7-2; CDR3aa: CASSQRQTQYF; CDR3nt: TGTGCCAGCAGCCAGCGGCAGACCCAGTACTTC
d_gene: TRBD1; j_gene: TRBJ1-1; abundance: NA; v_gene: TRBV23-1; CDR3aa: CASSQRGRRNTEAFF; CDR3nt: TGCGCCAGCAGTCAGAGGGGGCGGAGGAACACTGAAGCTTTCTTT
d_gene: TRBD1; j_gene: TRBJ2-3; abundance: NA; v_gene: TRBV18; CDR3aa: CASSPQQGRGTDTQYF; CDR3nt: TGTGCCAGCTCACCACAACAGGGGCGGGGCACAGATACGCAGTATTTT
d_gene: TRBD1; j_gene: TRBJ2-4; abundance: many; v_gene: TRBV5-1; CDR3aa: CASSERQGLAKNIQYF; CDR3nt: TGCGCCAGCAGCGAGAGACAGGGCTTAGCCAAAAACATTCAGTACTTC
d_gene: TRBD1; j_gene: TRBJ2-1; abundance: NA; v_gene: TRBV11-3; CDR3aa: CASSFETGAYNEQFF; CDR3nt: TGTGCCAGCAGCTTCGAGACAGGGGCCTACAATGAGCAGTTCTTC
d_gene: NA; j_gene: TRBJ2-3; abundance: few; v_gene: TRBV28; CDR3aa: CASSGEPRTDTQYF; CDR3nt: TGTGCCAGTTCGGGGGAACCCCGCACAGATACGCAGTATTTT